Each of the 10 T cell receptor beta chains below was sequenced from the same sample in a study of identical twins. TCRdb passed the 5' RACE reads through MiXCR, listing each CDR3 protein once. Here the sample spans a few hundred thousand distinct CDR3 sequences, 15% being singletons. In addition, the sample was reused for a study of yellow fever vaccine responses in identical twins.

Source material: CD4+ T cells sorted from blood. These receptors all stem from a young woman in good health.

DNA for the CDR3: TGTGCCCGAAATCCAGGAATAGCTAGCACAGATACGCAGTATTTT. As protein: CARNPGIASTDTQYF. This sequence joins TRBV7-2 and TRBJ2-3; D remains ambiguous. Germline assignment: CDR1 SGHTA and CDR2 FQGNSA. Trimming stripped 11 bases from V and 0 bases from J, with 18 bases between. The CDR3 sequence is 15 residues long.

The chain uses TRBV2 and TRBJ2-2; tentative D call: TRBD2 (6 bases). Trimming took off 7 bases at V and 1 base at J, with 10 bases between the two ends. The CDR3 runs to 14 residues. Germline V gene sequence: CDR1 SNHLY, CDR2 FYNNEI. This CDR3 is CASNGGMNTGELFF. The CDR3 DNA follows: TGTGCCAGCAACGGAGGGATGAACACCGGGGAGCTGTTTTTT.

This clonotype was counted ten times or more. The rearrangement joins TRBV12-3 or TRBV12-4 to TRBJ2-1, with D possibly being TRBD2 (7 bases). The CDR3 extends over 15 amino acids. V shed 1 base and J shed 2 bases, with 9 bases lying between them. CDR3 sequence (DNA): TGTGCCAGCAGTTTAGGCGGGGGCACCTACAATGAGCAGTTCTTC. Its protein is CASSLGGGTYNEQFF.

This clonotype has only a few counts. This rearrangement joins TRBV5-1 to TRBJ2-1; D possibly corresponds to TRBD2 (7 bases). Germline loops: CDR1 SGHRS, CDR2 YFSETQ. V gave up 3 bases and J gave up 0 bases, with 13 bases separating them. The CDR3 extends over 16 amino acids. In DNA form, the CDR3 reads TGCGCCAGCAGCTCCCGCGCGGGGGCCTCCTACAATGAGCAGTTCTTC. Translating gives CASSSRAGASYNEQFF.

This clonotype was picked up many times. The chain combines TRBV5-1 with TRBJ1-5; tentatively, D is TRBD1 (5 bases). The V end was cut by 4 bases, the J end by 0 bases, with 11 bases between. The CDR3 consists of 15 residues. The germline CDR1 and CDR2 sequences are SGHRS and YFSETQ. This CDR3 is CASSTGMDSNQPQHF. DNA for the CDR3: TGCGCCAGCAGCACAGGTATGGATAGCAATCAGCCCCAGCATTTT.

V usage is TRBV2 and J usage is TRBJ2-3; TRBD1 or TRBD2 may be the D gene (7 bases each). Trimming took off 9 bases at V and 0 bases at J, with 16 bases between the two ends. This CDR3 comprises 15 residues. Germline CDR1 reads SNHLY; CDR2 reads FYNNEI. The DNA for the CDR3 is TGTGCCAGAGCGGGACAGCAAACTAGCACAGATACGCAGTATTTT. Encoded protein: CARAGQQTSTDTQYF.

V is TRBV20-1 and J is TRBJ2-4; 9 nucleotides agree with TRBD2. The ends lost 6 bases at V and 2 bases at J; junction bases unmatched: 17. Germline V gene data show CDR1 as DFQATT and CDR2 as SNEGSKA (reference sequence). The CDR3 spans 18 residues. The CDR3 sequence: CSAGALAGRGMTKNIQYF. The CDR3 bases are TGCAGTGCCGGAGCCCTAGCGGGGCGGGGAATGACCAAAAACATTCAGTACTTC.

The CDR3 nucleotides are TGTGCCAGCAGCGACCGACGGGTGACCACCGGGGAGCTGTTTTTT. This gives the protein CASSDRRVTTGELFF. The chain links TRBV6-1 to TRBJ2-2; no definite D call. Germline V lookup: CDR1 MNHNS, CDR2 SASEGT. Between the trimmed V and J ends, which lost 6 bases and 4 bases, there was a span of 15 bases. This CDR3 is built from 15 residues.

V gene TRBV3-1 combines with J gene TRBJ1-1; TRBD1 is a possible D gene (5 bases). The CDR3 is 13 residues long. Germline loops: CDR1 LGHDT, CDR2 YNNKEL (reference sequence). V lost 5 bases, J lost 3 bases, and 10 bases lay in between. The CDR3 nucleotides read TGTGCCAGCAGCGATACGGGGGACACTGAAGCTTTCTTT. Translating gives CASSDTGDTEAFF.

This clonotype showed up many times. V gene TRBV12-3 or TRBV12-4 combines with J gene TRBJ1-2, with 7 bases matching TRBD1. The CDR3 has 14 residues. V lost 6 bases and J lost 2; bases outside the gene matches: 6. CDR3 protein: CASSTKGANYGYTF. The CDR3 nucleotides read TGTGCCAGCAGCACTAAGGGGGCGAACTATGGCTACACCTTC.